Below, one T cell receptor beta chain is given with its context. Antigen: not known. The entry originates in a study of molecular identifiers for immune sequencing clone quantification. Findings and limits, study-wide: Spike-in Jurkat TCR RNA from a single cell reportedly registered among about a million naive cells.

Generation of bulk TCR libraries relied on previously described methods and listed TCR primers. TCRdb re-called the PCR reads through MiXCR, storing one row per CDR3 protein. In the table there are some 680,000 distinct CDR3 sequences, over 25% of which are singletons. V gave up 8 bases and J gave up 0 bases, with 14 bases separating them. Per the germline V gene, CDR1 is MDHEN and CDR2 is SYDVKM. This CDR3 comprises 16 residues. The V call is TRBV28, the J call TRBJ2-6, with a tentative D call TRBD1 (6 bases). This receptor was taken from a human donor in good health. Some libraries in this study had Jurkat cell RNA spiked in. Sequencing used naive CD8+ T cells from blood, with Jurkat cell RNA spiked in. Subset denoted: FACS-sorted CD8+CD4-CCR7+CD45RA+ naive T cells. In DNA form, the CDR3 reads TGTGCCAGCGGAAACACAGGGCTCTCTGGGGCCAACGTCCTGACTTTC. Translated, it gives CASGNTGLSGANVLTF.